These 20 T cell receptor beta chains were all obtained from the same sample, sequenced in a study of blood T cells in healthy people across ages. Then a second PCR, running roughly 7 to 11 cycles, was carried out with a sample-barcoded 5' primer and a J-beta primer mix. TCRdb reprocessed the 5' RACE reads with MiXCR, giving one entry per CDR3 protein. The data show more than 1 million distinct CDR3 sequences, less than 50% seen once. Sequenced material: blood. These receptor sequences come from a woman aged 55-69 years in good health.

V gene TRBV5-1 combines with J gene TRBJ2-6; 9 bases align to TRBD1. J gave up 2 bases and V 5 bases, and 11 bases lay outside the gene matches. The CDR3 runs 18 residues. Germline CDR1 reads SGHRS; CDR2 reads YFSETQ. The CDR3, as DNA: TGCGCCAGCAGAAGAGGACCGGGACAGGGTACTGGGGCCAACGTCCTGACTTTC. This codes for CASRRGPGQGTGANVLTF. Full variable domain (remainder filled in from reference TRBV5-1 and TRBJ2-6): KAGVTQTPRYLIKTRGQQVTLSCSPISGHRSVSWYQQTPGQGLQFLFEYFSETQRNKGNFPGRFSGRQFSNSRSEMNVSTLELGDSALYLCASRRGPGQGTGANVLTFGAGSRLTVL.

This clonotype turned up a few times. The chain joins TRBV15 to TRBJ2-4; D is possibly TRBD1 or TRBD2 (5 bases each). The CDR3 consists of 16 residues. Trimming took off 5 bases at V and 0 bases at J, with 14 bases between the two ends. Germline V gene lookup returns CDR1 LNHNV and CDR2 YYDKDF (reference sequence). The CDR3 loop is CATSGRGAIAKNIQYF. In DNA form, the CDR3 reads TGTGCCACCAGCGGTAGAGGGGCGATAGCCAAAAACATTCAGTACTTC.

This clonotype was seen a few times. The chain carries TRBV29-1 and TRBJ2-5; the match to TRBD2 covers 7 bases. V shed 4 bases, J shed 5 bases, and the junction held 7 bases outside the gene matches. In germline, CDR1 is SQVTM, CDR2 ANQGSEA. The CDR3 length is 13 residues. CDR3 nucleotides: TGCAGCGTTGGTCGGGGGGTTGGGGAGACCCAGTACTTC. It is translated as CSVGRGVGETQYF. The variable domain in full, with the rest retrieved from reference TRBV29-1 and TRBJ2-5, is SAVISQKPSRDICQRGTSLTIQCQVDSQVTMMFWYRQQPGQSLTLIATANQGSEATYESGFVIDKFPISRPNLTFSTLTVSNMSPEDSSIYLCSVGRGVGETQYFGPGTRLLVL.

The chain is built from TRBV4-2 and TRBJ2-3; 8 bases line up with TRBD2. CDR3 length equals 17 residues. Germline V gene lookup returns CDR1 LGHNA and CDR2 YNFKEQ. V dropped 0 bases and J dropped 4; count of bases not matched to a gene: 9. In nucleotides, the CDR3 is TGTGCCAGCAGCCAAGACTGGAGCGGGAGCAGGGCAGATACGCAGTATTTT. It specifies CASSQDWSGSRADTQYF.

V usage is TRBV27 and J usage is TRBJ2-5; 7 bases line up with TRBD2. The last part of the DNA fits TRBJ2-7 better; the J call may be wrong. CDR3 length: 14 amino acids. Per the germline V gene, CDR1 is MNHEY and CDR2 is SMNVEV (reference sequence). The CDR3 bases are TGTGCCAGCAGTTTCAGCGGGATAGGGTACGAGCAGTACTTC. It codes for CASSFSGIGYEQYF.

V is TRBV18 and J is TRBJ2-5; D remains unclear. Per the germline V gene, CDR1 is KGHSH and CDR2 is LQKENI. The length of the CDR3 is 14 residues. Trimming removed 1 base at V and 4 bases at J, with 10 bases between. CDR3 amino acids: CASSPRNRRETQYF. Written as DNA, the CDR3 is TGTGCCAGCTCACCACGGAACCGACGAGAGACCCAGTACTTC.

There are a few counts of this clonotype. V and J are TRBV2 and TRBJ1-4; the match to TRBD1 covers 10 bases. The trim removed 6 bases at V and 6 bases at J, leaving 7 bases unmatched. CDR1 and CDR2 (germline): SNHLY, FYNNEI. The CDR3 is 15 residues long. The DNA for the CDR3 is TGTGCCAGCAGACGGGGCGGGACAGGGGATGAAAAACTGTTTTTT. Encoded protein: CASRRGGTGDEKLFF.

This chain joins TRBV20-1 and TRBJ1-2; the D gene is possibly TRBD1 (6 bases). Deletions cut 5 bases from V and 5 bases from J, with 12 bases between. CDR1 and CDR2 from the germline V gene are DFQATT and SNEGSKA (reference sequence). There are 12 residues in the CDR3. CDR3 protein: CSAPQGTYGYTF. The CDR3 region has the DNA TGCAGTGCTCCCCAGGGGACGTATGGCTACACCTTC.

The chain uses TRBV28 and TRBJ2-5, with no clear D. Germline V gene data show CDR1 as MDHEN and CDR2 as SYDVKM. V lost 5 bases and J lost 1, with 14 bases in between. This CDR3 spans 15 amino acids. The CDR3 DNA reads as TGTGCCAGCAGTCCATCGAAAAGAACCCAAGAGACCCAGTACTTC. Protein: CASSPSKRTQETQYF.

The CDR3 DNA is TGTGCCAGCAGCCAACTGACTAGCTCCTACAATGAGCAGTTCTTC. This encodes CASSQLTSSYNEQFF. This chain links TRBV12-3 or TRBV12-4 with TRBJ2-1, with D tentatively TRBD2 (6 bases). V was clipped by 6 bases and J by 0 bases, with 12 bases between them. The CDR3 is 15 amino acids.

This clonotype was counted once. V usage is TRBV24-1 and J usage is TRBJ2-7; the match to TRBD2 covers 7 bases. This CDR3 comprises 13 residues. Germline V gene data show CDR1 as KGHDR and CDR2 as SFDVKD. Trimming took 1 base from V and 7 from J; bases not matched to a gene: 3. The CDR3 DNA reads TGTGCCACCAGTGATTTCACGGGGGGTGAGCAGTACTTC. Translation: CATSDFTGGEQYF.

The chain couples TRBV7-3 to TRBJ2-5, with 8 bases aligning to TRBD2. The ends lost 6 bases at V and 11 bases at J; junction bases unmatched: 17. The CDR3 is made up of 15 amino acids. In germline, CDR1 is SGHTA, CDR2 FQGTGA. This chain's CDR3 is CASRVAGGSYNEQYF. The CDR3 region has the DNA TGTGCCAGCAGAGTTGCGGGAGGATCCTACAATGAGCAGTACTTC.

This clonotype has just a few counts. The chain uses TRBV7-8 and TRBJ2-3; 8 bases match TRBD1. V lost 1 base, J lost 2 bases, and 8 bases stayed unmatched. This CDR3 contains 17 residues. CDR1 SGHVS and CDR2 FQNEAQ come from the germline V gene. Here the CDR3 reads CASSLVDRGWDTDTQYF. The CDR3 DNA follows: TGTGCCAGCAGCTTAGTTGACAGGGGCTGGGACACAGATACGCAGTATTTT.

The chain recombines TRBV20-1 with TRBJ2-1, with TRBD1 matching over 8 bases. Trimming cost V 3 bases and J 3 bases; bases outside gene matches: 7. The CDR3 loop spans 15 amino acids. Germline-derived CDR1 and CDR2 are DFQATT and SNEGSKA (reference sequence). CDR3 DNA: TGCAGTGCTAGCTTCAGGGGGCCGGACTACAATGAGCAGTTCTTC. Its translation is CSASFRGPDYNEQFF.

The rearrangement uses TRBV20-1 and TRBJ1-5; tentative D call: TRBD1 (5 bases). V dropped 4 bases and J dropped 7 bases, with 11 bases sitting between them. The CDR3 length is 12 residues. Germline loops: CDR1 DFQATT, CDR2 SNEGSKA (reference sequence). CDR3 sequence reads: CSAKRGEQPQHF. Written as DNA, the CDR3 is TGCAGTGCTAAAAGGGGCGAACAGCCCCAGCATTTT.

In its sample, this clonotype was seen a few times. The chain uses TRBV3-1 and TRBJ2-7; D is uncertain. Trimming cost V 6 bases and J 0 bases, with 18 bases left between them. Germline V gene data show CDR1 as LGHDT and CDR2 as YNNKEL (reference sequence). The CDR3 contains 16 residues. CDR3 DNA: TGTGCCAGCAGTCAACGACTGGATCGGAGCTCCTACGAGCAGTACTTC. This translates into CASSQRLDRSSYEQYF.

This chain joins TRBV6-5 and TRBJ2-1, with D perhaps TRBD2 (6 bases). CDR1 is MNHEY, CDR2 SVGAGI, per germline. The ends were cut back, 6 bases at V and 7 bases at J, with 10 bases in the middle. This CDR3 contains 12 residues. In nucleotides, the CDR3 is TGTGCCAGCAGCATTAGCGGTAATGAGCAGTTCTTC. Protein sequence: CASSISGNEQFF.

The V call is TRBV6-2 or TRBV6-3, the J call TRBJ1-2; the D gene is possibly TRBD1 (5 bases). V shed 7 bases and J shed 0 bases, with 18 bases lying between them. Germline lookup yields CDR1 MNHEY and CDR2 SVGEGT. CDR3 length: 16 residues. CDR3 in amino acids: CASIPVRGGSNYGYTF. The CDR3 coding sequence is TGTGCCAGCATCCCAGTGCGGGGCGGATCTAACTATGGCTACACCTTC.

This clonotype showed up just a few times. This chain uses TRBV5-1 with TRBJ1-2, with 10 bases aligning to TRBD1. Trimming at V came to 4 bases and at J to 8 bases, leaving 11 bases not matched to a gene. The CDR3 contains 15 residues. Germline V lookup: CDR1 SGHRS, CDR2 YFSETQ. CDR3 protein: CASSAAVGQGEGYTF. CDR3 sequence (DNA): TGCGCCAGCAGCGCGGCCGTCGGACAGGGGGAAGGCTACACCTTC.

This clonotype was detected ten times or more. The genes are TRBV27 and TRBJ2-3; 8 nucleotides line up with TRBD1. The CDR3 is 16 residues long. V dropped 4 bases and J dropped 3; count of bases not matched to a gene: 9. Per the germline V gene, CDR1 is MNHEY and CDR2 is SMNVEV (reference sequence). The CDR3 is CASSSVTGGWTDTQYF. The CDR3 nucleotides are TGTGCCAGCAGTTCCGTTACAGGGGGGTGGACAGATACGCAGTATTTT.